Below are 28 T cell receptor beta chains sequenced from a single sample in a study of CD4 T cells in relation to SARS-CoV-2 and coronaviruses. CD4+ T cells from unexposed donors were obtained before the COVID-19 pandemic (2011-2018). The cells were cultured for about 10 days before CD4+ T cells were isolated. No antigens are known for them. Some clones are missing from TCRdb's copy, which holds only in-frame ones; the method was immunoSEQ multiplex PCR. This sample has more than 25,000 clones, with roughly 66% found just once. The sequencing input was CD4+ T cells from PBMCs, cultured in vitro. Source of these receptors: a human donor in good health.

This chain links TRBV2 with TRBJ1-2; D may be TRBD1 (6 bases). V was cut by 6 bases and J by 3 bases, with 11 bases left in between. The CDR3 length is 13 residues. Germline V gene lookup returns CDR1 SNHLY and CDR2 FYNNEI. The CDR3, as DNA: TGTGCCAGCAGATTGGGACAAGACTATGGCTACACCTTC. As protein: CASRLGQDYGYTF.

CDR3 protein: CASSFSTANTGELFF. The CDR3 DNA reads as TGTGCCAGCAGCTTTTCAACCGCGAACACCGGGGAGCTGTTTTTT. J is TRBJ2-2 and V is TRBV7-9, with D hard to call. Trimming took 3 bases from V and 0 from J, leaving 8 bases between them. CDR1 SEHNR and CDR2 FQNEAQ come from the germline V gene (reference sequence). CDR3 length equals 15 residues.

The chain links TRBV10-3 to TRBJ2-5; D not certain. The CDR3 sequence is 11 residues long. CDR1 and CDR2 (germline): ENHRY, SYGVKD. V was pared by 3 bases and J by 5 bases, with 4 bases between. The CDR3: CAISDFETQYF. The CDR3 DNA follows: TGTGCCATCAGTGACTTTGAGACCCAGTACTTC.

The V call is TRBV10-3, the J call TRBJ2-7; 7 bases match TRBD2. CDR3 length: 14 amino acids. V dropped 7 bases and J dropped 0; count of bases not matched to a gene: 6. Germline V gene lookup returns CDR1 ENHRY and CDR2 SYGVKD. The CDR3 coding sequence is TGTGCCATCATGTCGGGGAGGGGCTCCTACGAGCAGTACTTC. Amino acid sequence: CAIMSGRGSYEQYF.

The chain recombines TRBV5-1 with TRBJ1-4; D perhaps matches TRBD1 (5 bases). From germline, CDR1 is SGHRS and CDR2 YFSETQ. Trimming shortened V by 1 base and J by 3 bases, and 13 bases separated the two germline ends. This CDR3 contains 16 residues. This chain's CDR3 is CASSLMPRQSNEKLFF. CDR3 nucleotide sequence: TGCGCCAGCAGCTTGATGCCGAGACAGTCTAATGAAAAACTGTTTTTT.

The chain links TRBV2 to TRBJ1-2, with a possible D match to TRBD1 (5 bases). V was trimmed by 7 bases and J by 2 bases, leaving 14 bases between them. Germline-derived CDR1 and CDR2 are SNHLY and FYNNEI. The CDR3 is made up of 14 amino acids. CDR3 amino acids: CASIFGGANYGYTF. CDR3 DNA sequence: TGTGCCAGCATCTTTGGGGGTGCCAACTATGGCTACACCTTC.

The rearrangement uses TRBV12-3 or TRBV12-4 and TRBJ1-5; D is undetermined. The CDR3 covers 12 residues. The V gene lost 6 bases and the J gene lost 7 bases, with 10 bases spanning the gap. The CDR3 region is CASSHARQPQHF. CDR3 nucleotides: TGTGCCAGCAGCCACGCCCGGCAGCCCCAGCATTTT.

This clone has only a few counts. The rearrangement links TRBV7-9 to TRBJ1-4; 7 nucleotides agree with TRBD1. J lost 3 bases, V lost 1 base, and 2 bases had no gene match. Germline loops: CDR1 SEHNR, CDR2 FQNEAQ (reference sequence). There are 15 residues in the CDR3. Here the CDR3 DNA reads TGTGCCAGCAGCTTAGAGGGACAGTCTAATGAAAAACTGTTTTTT. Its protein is CASSLEGQSNEKLFF.

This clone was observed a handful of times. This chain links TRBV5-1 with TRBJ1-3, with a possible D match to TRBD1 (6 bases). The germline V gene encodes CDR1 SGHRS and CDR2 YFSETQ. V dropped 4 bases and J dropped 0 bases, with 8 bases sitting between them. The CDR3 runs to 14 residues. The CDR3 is CASSPDSSGNTIYF. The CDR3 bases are TGCGCCAGCAGCCCGGACAGCTCTGGAAACACCATATATTTT.

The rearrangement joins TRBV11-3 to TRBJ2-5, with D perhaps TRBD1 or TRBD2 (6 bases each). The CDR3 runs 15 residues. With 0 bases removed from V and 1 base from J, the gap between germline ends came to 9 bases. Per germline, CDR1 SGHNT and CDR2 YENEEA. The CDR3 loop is CASSLDGGGQETQYF. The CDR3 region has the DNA TGTGCCAGCAGCTTAGACGGAGGGGGCCAAGAGACCCAGTACTTC. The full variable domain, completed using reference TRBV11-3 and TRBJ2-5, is EAGVVQSPRYKIIEKKQPVAFWCNPISGHNTLYWYLQNLGQGPELLIRYENEEAVDDSQLPKDRFSAERLKGVDSTLKIQPAELGDSAVYLCASSLDGGGQETQYFGPGTRLLVL.

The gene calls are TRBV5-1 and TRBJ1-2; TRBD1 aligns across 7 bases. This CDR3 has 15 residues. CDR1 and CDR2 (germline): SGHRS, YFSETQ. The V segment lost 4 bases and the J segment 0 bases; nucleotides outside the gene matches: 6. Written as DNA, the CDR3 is TGCGCCAGCAGCCAAGGGACAGCCACTAACTATGGCTACACCTTC. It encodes CASSQGTATNYGYTF.

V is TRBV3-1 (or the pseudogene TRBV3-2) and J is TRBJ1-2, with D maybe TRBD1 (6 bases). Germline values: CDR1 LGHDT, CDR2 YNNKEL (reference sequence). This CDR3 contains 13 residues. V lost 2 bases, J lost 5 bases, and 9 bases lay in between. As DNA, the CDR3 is TGTGCCAGCAGCCAACCAGGACAGTATGGCTACACCTTC. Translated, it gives CASSQPGQYGYTF.

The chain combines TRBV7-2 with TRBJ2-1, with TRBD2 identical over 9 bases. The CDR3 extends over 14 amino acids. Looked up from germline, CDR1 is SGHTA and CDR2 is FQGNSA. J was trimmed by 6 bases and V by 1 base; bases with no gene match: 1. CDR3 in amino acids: CASSLGGLANEQFF. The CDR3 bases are TGTGCCAGCAGCTTAGGGGGACTAGCCAATGAGCAGTTCTTC.

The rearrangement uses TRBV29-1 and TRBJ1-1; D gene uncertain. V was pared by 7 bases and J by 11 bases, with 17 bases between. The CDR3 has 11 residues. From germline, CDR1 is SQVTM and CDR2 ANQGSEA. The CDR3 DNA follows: TGCAGCGCCCGGACGGGAGAAGAGGCTTTCTTT. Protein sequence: CSARTGEEAFF.

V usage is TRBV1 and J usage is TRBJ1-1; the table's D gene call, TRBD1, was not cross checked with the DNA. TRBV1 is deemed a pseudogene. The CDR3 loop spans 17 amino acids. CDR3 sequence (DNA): TGCACCAGCAGCCAAGGAAGTTGTCAGGGAAAAAACACTGAAGCTTTCTTT. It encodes CTSSQGSCQGKNTEAFF.

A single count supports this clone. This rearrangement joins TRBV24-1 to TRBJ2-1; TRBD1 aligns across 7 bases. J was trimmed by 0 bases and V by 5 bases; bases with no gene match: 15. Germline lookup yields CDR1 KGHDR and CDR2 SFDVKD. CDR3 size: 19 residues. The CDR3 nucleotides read TGTGCCACCAGTGCCCAACCGGGACAGAGTGACAGCTCCTACAATGAGCAGTTCTTC. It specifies CATSAQPGQSDSSYNEQFF.

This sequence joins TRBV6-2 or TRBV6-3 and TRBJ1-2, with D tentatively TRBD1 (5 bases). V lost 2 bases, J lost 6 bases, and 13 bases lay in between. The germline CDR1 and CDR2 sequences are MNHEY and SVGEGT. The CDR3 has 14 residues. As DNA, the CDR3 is TGTGCCAGCAGTTACACCGGGACGGAAGATGGCTACACCTTC. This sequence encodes CASSYTGTEDGYTF.

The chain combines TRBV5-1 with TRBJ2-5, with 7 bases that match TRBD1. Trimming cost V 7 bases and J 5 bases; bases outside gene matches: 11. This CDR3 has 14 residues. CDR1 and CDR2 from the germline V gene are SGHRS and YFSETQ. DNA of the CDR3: TGCGCCAGCGGAACAGGGGATCGAACGGAGACCCAGTACTTC. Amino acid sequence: CASGTGDRTETQYF.

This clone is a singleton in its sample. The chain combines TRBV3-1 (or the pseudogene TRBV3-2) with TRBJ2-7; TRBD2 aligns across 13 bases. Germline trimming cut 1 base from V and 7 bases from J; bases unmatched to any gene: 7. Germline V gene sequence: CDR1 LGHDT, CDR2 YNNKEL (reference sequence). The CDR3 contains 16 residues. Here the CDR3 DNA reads TGTGCCAGCAGCCAAGGCAATAGACTAGCGGGAGGTGAGCAGTACTTC. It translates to CASSQGNRLAGGEQYF.

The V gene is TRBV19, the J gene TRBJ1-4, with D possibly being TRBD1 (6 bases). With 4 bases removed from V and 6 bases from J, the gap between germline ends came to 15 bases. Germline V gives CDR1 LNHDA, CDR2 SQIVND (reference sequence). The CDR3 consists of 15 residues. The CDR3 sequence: CASSTSGTNYEKLFF. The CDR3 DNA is TGTGCCAGTAGTACATCCGGGACAAATTATGAAAAACTGTTTTTT.

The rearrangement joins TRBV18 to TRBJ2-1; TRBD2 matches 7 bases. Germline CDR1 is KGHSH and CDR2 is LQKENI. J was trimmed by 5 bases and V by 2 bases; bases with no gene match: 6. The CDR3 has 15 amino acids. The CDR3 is CASSPRSAGNNEQFF. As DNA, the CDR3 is TGTGCCAGCTCACCAAGATCAGCGGGGAACAATGAGCAGTTCTTC.

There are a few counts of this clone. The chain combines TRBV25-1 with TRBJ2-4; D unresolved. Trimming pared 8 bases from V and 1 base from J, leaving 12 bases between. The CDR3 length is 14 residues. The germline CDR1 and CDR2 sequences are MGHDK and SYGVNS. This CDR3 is CASSTDRAKNIQYF. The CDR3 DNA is TGTGCCAGCTCAACCGACCGGGCCAAAAACATTCAGTACTTC.

The CDR3 DNA is TGTGCCAGCAGTTATGGGACAGGGGTTTTACGGGCTGGGGCCAACGTCCTGACTTTC. This translates into CASSYGTGVLRAGANVLTF. The chain employs TRBV5-5 and TRBJ2-6, with 10 bases identical to TRBD1. CDR1 SGHKS and CDR2 YYEKEE come from the germline V gene (reference sequence). The CDR3 length is 19 residues. The ends lost 5 bases at V and 2 bases at J; junction bases unmatched: 13.

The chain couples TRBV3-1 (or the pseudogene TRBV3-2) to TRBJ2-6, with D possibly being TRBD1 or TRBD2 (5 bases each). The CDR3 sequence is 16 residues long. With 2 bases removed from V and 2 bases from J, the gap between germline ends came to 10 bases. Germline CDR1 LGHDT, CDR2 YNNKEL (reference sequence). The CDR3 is CASSQIGTPGANVLTF. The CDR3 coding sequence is TGTGCCAGCAGCCAAATCGGGACGCCTGGGGCCAACGTCCTGACTTTC.

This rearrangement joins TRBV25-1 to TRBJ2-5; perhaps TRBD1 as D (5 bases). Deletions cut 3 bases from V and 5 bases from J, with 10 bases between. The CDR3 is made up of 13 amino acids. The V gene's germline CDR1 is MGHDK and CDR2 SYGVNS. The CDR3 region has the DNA TGTGCCAGCAGTGAGGGGCTGATGGAGACCCAGTACTTC. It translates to CASSEGLMETQYF.

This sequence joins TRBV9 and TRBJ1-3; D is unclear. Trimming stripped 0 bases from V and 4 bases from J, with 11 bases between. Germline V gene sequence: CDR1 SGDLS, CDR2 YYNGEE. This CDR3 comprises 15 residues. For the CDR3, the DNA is TGTGCCAGCAGCGTAGAGGAGGGAGCAGGAAACACCATATATTTT. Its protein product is CASSVEEGAGNTIYF.

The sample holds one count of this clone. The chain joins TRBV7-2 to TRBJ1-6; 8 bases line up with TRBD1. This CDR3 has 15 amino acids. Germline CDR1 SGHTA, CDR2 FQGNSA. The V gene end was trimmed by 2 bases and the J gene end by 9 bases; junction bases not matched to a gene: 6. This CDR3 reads CASSLNGQGISPLHF. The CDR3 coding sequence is TGTGCCAGCAGCTTAAACGGACAGGGAATTTCACCCCTCCACTTT.

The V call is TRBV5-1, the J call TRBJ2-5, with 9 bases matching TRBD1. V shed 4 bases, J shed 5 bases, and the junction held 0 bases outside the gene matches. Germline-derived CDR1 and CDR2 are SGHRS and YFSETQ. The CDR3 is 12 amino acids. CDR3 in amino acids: CASSGQGETQYF. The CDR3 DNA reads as TGCGCCAGCAGCGGACAGGGGGAGACCCAGTACTTC. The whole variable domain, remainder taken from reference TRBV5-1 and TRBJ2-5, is KAGVTQTPRYLIKTRGQQVTLSCSPISGHRSVSWYQQTPGQGLQFLFEYFSETQRNKGNFPGRFSGRQFSNSRSEMNVSTLELGDSALYLCASSGQGETQYFGPGTRLLVL.